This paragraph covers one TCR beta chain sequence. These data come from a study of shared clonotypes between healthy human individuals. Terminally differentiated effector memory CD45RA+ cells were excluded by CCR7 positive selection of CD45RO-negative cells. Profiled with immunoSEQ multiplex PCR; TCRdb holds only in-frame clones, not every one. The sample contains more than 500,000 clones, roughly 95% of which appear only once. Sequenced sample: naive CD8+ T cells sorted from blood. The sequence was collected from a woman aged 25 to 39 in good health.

As DNA, the CDR3 is TGCGCCAGTTGTGGGGGGCGGGGGCAGCCCCAGCATTTT. Protein: CASCGGRGQPQHF. This rearrangement joins TRBV10-2 to TRBJ1-5; perhaps TRBD1 as D (6 bases). Trimming removed 9 bases at V and 7 bases at J, with 16 bases between. Per the germline V gene, CDR1 is WSHSY and CDR2 is SAAADI. The CDR3 length is 13 residues.